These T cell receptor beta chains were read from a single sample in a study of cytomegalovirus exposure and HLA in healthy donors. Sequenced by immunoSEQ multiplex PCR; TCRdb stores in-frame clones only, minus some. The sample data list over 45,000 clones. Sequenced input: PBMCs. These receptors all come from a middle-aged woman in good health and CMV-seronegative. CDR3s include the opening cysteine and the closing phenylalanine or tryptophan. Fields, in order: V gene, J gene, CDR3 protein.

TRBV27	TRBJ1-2	CASSFSSTGRTSLSHGYTF
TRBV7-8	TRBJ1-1	CASSSTVNTEAFF
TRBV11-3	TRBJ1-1	CASSLGGGRETEAFF
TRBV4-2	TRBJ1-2	CAGSHQQTADDYGYTF
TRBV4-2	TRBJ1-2	CASSQTGDGYTF
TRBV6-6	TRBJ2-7	CASARQGNYEQYF
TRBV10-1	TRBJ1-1	CASSGRTAPNTEAFF
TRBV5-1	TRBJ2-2	CASSLDPGTGELFF
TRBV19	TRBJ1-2	CASSMAGNYGYTF
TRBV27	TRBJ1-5	CASTRGLNQPQHF
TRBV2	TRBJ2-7	CASSRGGRGGTPAEQYF
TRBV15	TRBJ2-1	CATSSPDRAQSSDNEQFF
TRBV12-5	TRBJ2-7	CASGLGSGIRSYEQYF
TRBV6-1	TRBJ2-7	CASSYTGPGYEQYF
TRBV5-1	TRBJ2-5	CASSLWLGEETQYF
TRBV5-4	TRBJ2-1	CASSSQGFLINEQFF
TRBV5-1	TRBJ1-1	CASRSGDSEAFF
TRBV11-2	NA	CASSFTYEQYF